This is a list of T cell receptor beta chains from one sample in a study of shared clonotypes between healthy human individuals. Generated by immunoSEQ multiplex PCR, the TCRdb table keeps only in-frame clones and is missing some. The sample contains some 2,100,000 clones, around 93% of which appear only once. Sequencing was done on a sample of naive CD8+ T cells from PBMCs. The receptors were sampled from a man aged 18 to 30 in good health. Some clones in this sample may be carry-over from other donors' samples. CDR3s include the opening cysteine and the closing phenylalanine or tryptophan. Each record gives: V gene, clone size, CDR3 protein. Size is omitted from some rows. Given values are once, few, many or a class for expanded clones.

V gene: TRBV7-6; clone size: -; CDR3 protein: CASSRLAGFTDTQYF
V gene: TRBV7-9; clone size: -; CDR3 protein: CASSLAISGRRNTGELFF
V gene: TRBV4-3; clone size: -; CDR3 protein: CASSQVVVGLAGTDTQYF
V gene: TRBV21-1; clone size: -; CDR3 protein: CASSNPPRVGGVNRRQETQYF
V gene: TRBV7-9; clone size: -; CDR3 protein: CASSSEKGLHYEQYF
V gene: TRBV25-1; clone size: -; CDR3 protein: CASSAIRGAGANVLTF
V gene: TRBV25-1; clone size: -; CDR3 protein: CASSEAGGNYEQYF
V gene: TRBV2; clone size: -; CDR3 protein: CASRPAGGTEAFF
V gene: TRBV10-1; clone size: -; CDR3 protein: CASSESSGELFF
V gene: TRBV6-1; clone size: -; CDR3 protein: CASSTRTEEQYF
V gene: TRBV4-3; clone size: -; CDR3 protein: CASSQEWRRSYEQYF
V gene: TRBV7-9; clone size: -; CDR3 protein: CASSQTPKREGDTQYF
V gene: TRBV7-3; clone size: -; CDR3 protein: CASSLTREIPDTQYF
V gene: TRBV6-4; clone size: -; CDR3 protein: CASNRPGLAGGSTDTQYF
V gene: TRBV28; clone size: -; CDR3 protein: CASSFVFGGFNQPQHF
V gene: TRBV11-2; clone size: -; CDR3 protein: CASSHSGRLTYEQYF
V gene: TRBV19; clone size: once; CDR3 protein: CASSIGGNYEQYF
V gene: TRBV4-3; clone size: -; CDR3 protein: CASSQDLELAGWETQYF
V gene: TRBV14; clone size: -; CDR3 protein: CASSQEFGTDTQYF
V gene: TRBV21-1; clone size: -; CDR3 protein: CASSKPDLDEQFF
V gene: TRBV2; clone size: -; CDR3 protein: CATKGEGSNQPQHF
V gene: TRBV4-2; clone size: -; CDR3 protein: CASSQDLGSRGLSEAFF
V gene: TRBV9; clone size: -; CDR3 protein: CASSVGGRALDIQYF
V gene: TRBV19; clone size: few; CDR3 protein: CASSLTPSNTEAFF
V gene: TRBV27; clone size: -; CDR3 protein: CASSLSAGGAYEQYF
V gene: TRBV6-6; clone size: -; CDR3 protein: CASSYPDTQYF
V gene: TRBV13; clone size: once; CDR3 protein: CASGGIFFGNTIYF
V gene: TRBV9; clone size: -; CDR3 protein: CASSVADSEQFF
V gene: TRBV28; clone size: -; CDR3 protein: CASITGGQEFSETQYF
V gene: TRBV27; clone size: -; CDR3 protein: CASSYAAAYEQYF
V gene: TRBV28; clone size: once; CDR3 protein: CASSFAQELYEQYF
V gene: TRBV7-9; clone size: -; CDR3 protein: CASSPAGGVDTGELFF
V gene: TRBV30; clone size: -; CDR3 protein: CAWSALAGGGNEQYF
V gene: TRBV2; clone size: -; CDR3 protein: CASSDQWARGNQPQHF
V gene: TRBV6-1; clone size: few; CDR3 protein: CASRDLSLVTEAFF
V gene: TRBV11-2; clone size: -; CDR3 protein: CASSWGTVLSYEQYF
V gene: TRBV10-3; clone size: -; CDR3 protein: CAISESDAGTSTTGELFF
V gene: TRBV19; clone size: -; CDR3 protein: CASSLRGPNTEAFF
V gene: TRBV11-2; clone size: -; CDR3 protein: CASSDREPNYEQYF
V gene: TRBV7-6; clone size: -; CDR3 protein: CASSLEGAPGYYGYTF
V gene: TRBV27; clone size: -; CDR3 protein: CASSLRGSSYNEQFF
V gene: TRBV19; clone size: -; CDR3 protein: CASSLQGQGLLSGANVLTF
V gene: TRBV5-6; clone size: -; CDR3 protein: CASTPGSGTPPTDTQYF